These 17 T cell receptor beta chains originate from one sample sequenced in a study of T cells in localized non-small cell lung cancer (TCRdb year 2020). The protocol used for the library was the immunoSEQ multiplex PCR assay. TCRdb obtained this table from immuneACCESS and retained in-frame rearrangements with V and J assigned. These tables miss some clones; where compared with another copy, unresolved V genes account for less than half of the shortfall, and the remainder is unexplained. This sample is represented by some 54,000 clones; roughly 75% of them were singletons. The ten largest clones take up roughly 4% of the sample. The source was PBMCs, collected before any cancer treatment. Receptors were obtained from a woman between 35 and 75 years old with stage II lung adenocarcinoma.

The chain recombines TRBV19 with TRBJ1-3; D might be TRBD1 (5 bases). The CDR3 runs 16 residues. CDR1 and CDR2 (germline): LNHDA, SQIVND (reference sequence). Trimming removed 4 bases at V and 0 bases at J, with 13 bases between. CDR3 sequence: CASSKGEGGSGNTIYF. The CDR3, as DNA: TGTGCCAGTAGTAAAGGGGAAGGCGGCTCTGGAAACACCATATATTTT.

The genes are TRBV4-3 and TRBJ1-2; 7 bases fit TRBD1. This CDR3 comprises 15 residues. Germline-derived CDR1 and CDR2 are LGHNA and YSLEER. After removal of 0 bases from V and 8 bases from J, the junction contained 9 bases not matched to a gene. CDR3 nucleotides: TGCGCCAGCAGCCAAGATAGGGACAGCAACTGGGGCTACACCTTC. It encodes CASSQDRDSNWGYTF.

The DNA of the CDR3 is TGTGCCAGCAGCCGTCCCGGCAATCAGCCCCAGCATTTT. Translation: CASSRPGNQPQHF. This sequence joins TRBV2 and TRBJ1-5; D unresolved. This CDR3 is built from 13 residues. Trimming pared 6 bases from V and 2 bases from J, leaving 8 bases between. Germline V gene lookup returns CDR1 SNHLY and CDR2 FYNNEI.

The V and J genes are TRBV11-2 and TRBJ1-1; D perhaps matches TRBD1 (5 bases). The CDR3 contains 16 residues. Trimming shortened V by 5 bases and J by 1 base, and 17 bases separated the two germline ends. Looked up from germline, CDR1 is SGHAT and CDR2 is FQNNGV. CDR3 bases: TGTGCCAGCAGCCCTACAACCAGGGTGGCGAACACTGAAGCTTTCTTT. It is translated as CASSPTTRVANTEAFF.

The chain recombines TRBV27 with TRBJ2-7, with 9 bases identical to TRBD2. CDR3 length equals 13 residues. Trimming at V came to 7 bases and at J to 5 bases, leaving 6 bases not matched to a gene. Germline V gene lookup returns CDR1 MNHEY and CDR2 SMNVEV (reference sequence). CDR3 region: CASMRGGLDEQYF. The CDR3 DNA is TGTGCCAGCATGCGGGGGGGCTTGGACGAGCAGTACTTC.

The rearrangement joins TRBV30 to TRBJ1-1, with 8 bases matching TRBD1. Germline values: CDR1 GTSNPN, CDR2 SVGIG (reference sequence). The CDR3 spans 12 residues. The V and J ends lost 5 bases and 5 bases, in that order; junction bases with no gene match: 4. In nucleotides, the CDR3 is TGTGCCTGGCAGGGGGCTGATACTGAAGCTTTCTTT. Amino acids: CAWQGADTEAFF.

The DNA for the CDR3 is TGTGCCAGCAAAGTCCGCACGGGGGGACAAGAGACCCAGTACTTC. Its protein is CASKVRTGGQETQYF. The rearrangement joins TRBV2 to TRBJ2-5; the match to TRBD2 covers 7 bases. The CDR3 covers 15 residues. Germline V gene data show CDR1 as SNHLY and CDR2 as FYNNEI. V dropped 7 bases and J dropped 2; count of bases not matched to a gene: 10.

The chain uses TRBV4-1 and TRBJ1-1; the match to TRBD1 covers 8 bases. J was trimmed by 7 bases and V by 1 base; bases with no gene match: 5. Germline CDR1 and CDR2: MGHRA and YSYEKL. The CDR3 is made up of 14 amino acids. The CDR3 region is CASSQGQDRVEAFF. In nucleotides, the CDR3 is TGCGCCAGCAGCCAAGGACAGGACAGGGTTGAAGCTTTCTTT.

The chain carries TRBV5-1 and TRBJ1-2; perhaps TRBD1 as D (6 bases). Trimming shortened V by 0 bases and J by 0 bases, and 12 bases separated the two germline ends. Germline V gene sequence: CDR1 SGHRS, CDR2 YFSETQ. CDR3 length: 16 amino acids. The CDR3 reads CASSLDGQRPNYGYTF. The CDR3 bases are TGCGCCAGCAGCTTGGACGGACAGAGACCTAACTATGGCTACACCTTC.

The chain has TRBV2 and TRBJ2-7; 7 nucleotides align to TRBD1. The junction had 12 bases not matched to a gene; V was cut back by 9 bases and J by 1 base. This CDR3 is 15 amino acids long. Germline V lookup: CDR1 SNHLY, CDR2 FYNNEI. In DNA form, the CDR3 reads TGTGCCAGTACTCACCGGGACAGCCAATCCTACGAGCAGTACTTC. The encoded protein is CASTHRDSQSYEQYF. The full variable domain, completed using reference TRBV2 and TRBJ2-7, is EPEVTQTPSHQVTQMGQEVILRCVPISNHLYFYWYRQILGQKVEFLVSFYNNEISEKSEIFDDQFSVERPDGSNFTLKIRSTKLEDSAMYFCASTHRDSQSYEQYFGPGTRLTVT.

This chain links TRBV7-3 with TRBJ1-1, with a tentative D call TRBD1 (6 bases). The germline V gene encodes CDR1 SGHTA and CDR2 FQGTGA. This CDR3 comprises 17 residues. Trimming stripped 0 bases from V and 4 bases from J, with 18 bases between. The CDR3 DNA is TGTGCCAGCAGCTTAACCCACAGGGACCCCGGGAGCACTGAAGCTTTCTTT. Amino acids: CASSLTHRDPGSTEAFF.

The chain joins TRBV7-8 to TRBJ2-2; TRBD2 agrees at 8 bases. CDR3 length equals 16 residues. Germline-derived CDR1 and CDR2 are SGHVS and FQNEAQ. The ends lost 2 bases at V and 2 bases at J; junction bases unmatched: 4. The CDR3 here is CASSLRGGLNTGELFF. DNA for the CDR3: TGTGCCAGCAGCTTACGGGGGGGCTTAAACACCGGGGAGCTGTTTTTT.

This clone has only one observation. This chain connects TRBV27 to TRBJ1-4; weak D call: TRBD1 (5 bases). The CDR3 loop spans 15 amino acids. The germline gives CDR1 MNHEY, CDR2 SMNVEV (reference sequence). V was shortened by 8 bases and J by 8 bases, with 21 bases between the two germline ends. The CDR3 sequence: CASSGNQGGEEKLFF. CDR3 DNA sequence: TGTGCCAGCTCCGGTAATCAGGGAGGGGAGGAAAAACTGTTTTTT.

The chain links TRBV5-6 to TRBJ1-3; no clear D gene. V was trimmed by 0 bases and J by 0 bases, leaving 1 base between them. Germline values: CDR1 SGHDT, CDR2 YYEEEE. The CDR3 is 13 residues long. CDR3 DNA: TGTGCCAGCAGCTTGGGCTCTGGAAACACCATATATTTT. It is translated as CASSLGSGNTIYF.

The rearrangement joins TRBV11-2 to TRBJ1-6; 7 nucleotides line up with TRBD1. The CDR3 consists of 15 residues. J gave up 8 bases and V 6 bases, and 10 bases lay outside the gene matches. Germline V gives CDR1 SGHAT, CDR2 FQNNGV. The CDR3 here is CASRTRRTGDSPLHF. The CDR3 DNA reads TGTGCCAGCAGAACCAGGCGGACAGGTGATTCACCCCTCCACTTT.

The genes are TRBV18 and TRBJ1-5; possible D gene TRBD1, 6 bases. The CDR3 is made up of 16 amino acids. V was cut by 3 bases and J by 2 bases, with 14 bases left in between. From germline, CDR1 is KGHSH and CDR2 LQKENI. CDR3 amino acids: CASSPRQAAGNQPQHF. CDR3 nucleotide sequence: TGTGCCAGCTCACCCCGACAGGCGGCGGGCAATCAGCCCCAGCATTTT.

The chain employs TRBV13 and TRBJ2-3, with a tentative D call TRBD2 (6 bases). Germline lookup yields CDR1 PRHDT and CDR2 FYEKMQ (reference sequence). V lost 5 bases, J lost 0 bases, and 9 bases lay in between. The CDR3 runs 14 residues. The DNA of the CDR3 is TGTGCCAGCAGCGAAGGAGGGAGCACAGATACGCAGTATTTT. The encoded protein is CASSEGGSTDTQYF.